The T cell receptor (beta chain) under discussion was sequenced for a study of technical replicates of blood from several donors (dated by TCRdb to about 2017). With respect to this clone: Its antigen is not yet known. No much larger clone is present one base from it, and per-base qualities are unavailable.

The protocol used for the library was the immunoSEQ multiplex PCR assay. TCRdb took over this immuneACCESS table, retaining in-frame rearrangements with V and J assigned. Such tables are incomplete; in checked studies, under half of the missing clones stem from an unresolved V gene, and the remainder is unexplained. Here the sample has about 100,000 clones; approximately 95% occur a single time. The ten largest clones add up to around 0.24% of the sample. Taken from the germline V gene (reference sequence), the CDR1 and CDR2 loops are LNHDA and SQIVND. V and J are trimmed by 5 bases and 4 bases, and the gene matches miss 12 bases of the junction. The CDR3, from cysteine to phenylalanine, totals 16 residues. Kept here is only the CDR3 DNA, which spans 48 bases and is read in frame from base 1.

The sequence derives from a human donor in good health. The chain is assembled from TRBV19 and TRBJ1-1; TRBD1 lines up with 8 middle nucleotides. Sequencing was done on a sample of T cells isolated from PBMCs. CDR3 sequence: CASSDVRKDRVTEAFF. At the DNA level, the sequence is TGTGCCAGTAGTGACGTGAGAAAGGACAGGGTCACTGAAGCTTTCTTT.